The T cell receptor beta chain described here comes from a study of CD8 T cells in ankylosing spondylitis. Overall study findings and caveats: Disease-linked clones reportedly concentrated significantly in matched ankylosing spondylitis synovial fluid. A TCR beta motif of several highly homologous variants seemed to mark ankylosing spondylitis blood.

The CDR3 spans 15 residues. Per the germline V gene, CDR1 is MNHEY and CDR2 is SMNVEV (reference sequence). Trimming took 6 bases from V and 0 from J, leaving 12 bases between them. In TCRdb, the 5' RACE reads were re-called with MiXCR into one record per CDR3 protein. This table holds a few hundred thousand distinct CDR3 sequences, 20% to 25% found once. This clonotype was counted only a few times. Its antigen is currently unknown. The J gene is TRBJ1-5, the V gene TRBV27; D is possibly TRBD1 (5 bases). Material: blood, either unsorted or a sorted T cell fraction (not recorded which). This sequence originates from a male donor with ankylosing spondylitis. CDR3 sequence reads: CASSQGLNSNQPQHF. Written as DNA, the CDR3 is TGTGCCAGCAGCCAGGGACTGAATAGCAATCAGCCCCAGCATTTT.